A selection of T cell receptor beta chains follows, all from one sample in a study of shared clonotypes between healthy human individuals. Assay used: immunoSEQ multiplex PCR; TCRdb lists only in-frame clones, some missing. The sample lists 2,500,000 or so clones; less than 95% were seen once. The sample comprised naive CD4+ T cells from PBMCs. The source of these receptors is a man between 18 and 35 years old in good health. Some clones in this sample may be carry-over from other donors' samples. CDR3s include the opening cysteine and the closing phenylalanine or tryptophan.

j_call v_call cdr3_aa
TRBJ2-5 TRBV7-2 CASSPRGYAGGFETQYF
TRBJ2-3 TRBV11-2 CASSVESTDTQYF
TRBJ1-1 TRBV5-6 CASSLIHEAFF
TRBJ2-7 TRBV28 CASSSLAGVLLEQYF
TRBJ1-5 TRBV19 CASTSRWAGNQPQHF
TRBJ1-1 TRBV19 CASSMKGRTEAFF
TRBJ2-7 TRBV6-5 CASHGGRAGEQYF
TRBJ2-3 TRBV5-1 CASTPGGKTDTQYF
TRBJ2-7 TRBV28 CASSTRLKKQGARDEQYF
TRBJ1-5 TRBV5-8 CASSDRGKLDSNQPQHF
TRBJ1-4 TRBV25-1 CASSPTTGGNEKLFF
TRBJ2-7 TRBV6-6 CASRPGLNYEQYF
TRBJ1-2 TRBV30 CAWSLRADFYGYTF
TRBJ1-2 TRBV6-5 CASSTDTYGYTF
TRBJ2-3 TRBV7-3 CASSLKSGTGITDTQYF
TRBJ1-5 TRBV25-1 CASSEGGTGRGQPQHF
TRBJ2-7 TRBV28 CASSLRQGATYEQYF
TRBJ2-3 TRBV5-4 CASSLWATDTQYF
TRBJ2-7 TRBV23-1 CASSQSRVSLYEQYF
TRBJ1-2 TRBV10-2 CASRPGTGGHGYTF
TRBJ2-7 TRBV7-2 CASSSPDRSSYEQYF
TRBJ2-7 TRBV9 CASSVVALAGEREQYF
TRBJ2-5 TRBV6-5 CASIPRTPLGTQYF
TRBJ2-1 TRBV20-1 CSARAPYEQFF
TRBJ2-3 TRBV6-6 CASKKSGTDTQYF
TRBJ2-1 TRBV15 CATSRDRIAGSVSWEQFF
TRBJ1-1 TRBV5-4 CASSPGTVMMNTEAFF
TRBJ2-6 TRBV10-3 CAISGLHAGQGDSGANVLTF
TRBJ2-7 TRBV6-5 CASSPGDRPYEQYF
TRBJ1-2 TRBV10-3 CAISDKGSDYGYTF
TRBJ1-2 TRBV18 CASSPPQGITWGYTF
TRBJ2-3 TRBV4-3 CASSQEWDFTSTDTQYF
TRBJ2-2 TRBV9 CASSSFSGRGPIGVLGELFF
TRBJ1-3 TRBV7-2 CATELTPRSGNTIYF
TRBJ2-3 TRBV7-3 CASSPTGLPTDTQYF
TRBJ2-2 TRBV7-8 CASSFNTGELFF
TRBJ2-7 TRBV2 CASSPGRDRGSYEQYF
TRBJ2-7 TRBV21-1 CASSKVSGQFSYEQYF
TRBJ1-2 TRBV4-1 CASSQEVQRNYGYTF
TRBJ2-3 TRBV4-1 CASSHMLDTQYF
TRBJ1-4 TRBV7-2 CASSPSRANEKLFF
TRBJ2-5 TRBV18 CASSPTVVQAGETQYF
TRBJ2-1 TRBV7-9 CASTNGVTSGSSSEQFF
TRBJ2-7 TRBV27 CASSPQGWGYEQYF
TRBJ2-1 TRBV4-2 CASSQGVSYNEQFF